This TCR beta chain was sequenced during a study of cytomegalovirus exposure and HLA in healthy donors. Repertoires were generated with immunoSEQ multiplex PCR, while TCRdb's copy carries only in-frame clones and drops some. The sample carries fewer than 250,000 clones, roughly 83% recorded once. CDR1 is MNHEY, CDR2 SVGAGI, per germline. This CDR3 region has 15 residues. V shed 0 bases and J shed 1 base, with 4 bases lying between them. This sequence was found in a woman younger than 30 in good health and CMV-seronegative. This rearrangement joins TRBV6-5 to TRBJ2-6; D remains ambiguous. Sequencing was performed on PBMCs. The DNA of the CDR3 is TGTGCCAGCAGTTACTCCATGTCTGGGGCCAACGTCCTGACTTTC. This gives the protein CASSYSMSGANVLTF.